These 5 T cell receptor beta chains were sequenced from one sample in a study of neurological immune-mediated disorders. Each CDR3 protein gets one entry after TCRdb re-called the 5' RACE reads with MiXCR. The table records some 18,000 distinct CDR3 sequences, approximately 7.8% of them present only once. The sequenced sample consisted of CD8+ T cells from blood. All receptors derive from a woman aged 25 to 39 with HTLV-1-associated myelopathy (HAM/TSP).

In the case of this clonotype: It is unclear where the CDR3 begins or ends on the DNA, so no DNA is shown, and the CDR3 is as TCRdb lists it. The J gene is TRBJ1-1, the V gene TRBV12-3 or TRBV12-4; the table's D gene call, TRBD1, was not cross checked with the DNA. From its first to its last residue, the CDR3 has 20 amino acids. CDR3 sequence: CASSFYICSARGASDTEAFF.

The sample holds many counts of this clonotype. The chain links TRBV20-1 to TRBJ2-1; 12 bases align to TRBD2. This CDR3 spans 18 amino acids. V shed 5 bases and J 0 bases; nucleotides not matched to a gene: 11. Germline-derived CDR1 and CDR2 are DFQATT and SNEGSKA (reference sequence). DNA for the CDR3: TGCAGTGCTTCTTTCCGGACTAGCGGGGCTAGCTCCTACAATGAGCAGTTCTTC. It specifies CSASFRTSGASSYNEQFF.

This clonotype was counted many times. CDR3 sequence: CSAGDRNFYEQYF. CDR3 coding DNA: TGCAGTGCTGGGGACAGGAATTTCTACGAGCAGTACTTC. The chain carries TRBV20-1 and TRBJ2-7; 8 positions agree with TRBD1. In germline, CDR1 is DFQATT, CDR2 SNEGSKA (reference sequence). This CDR3 spans 13 amino acids. V shed 5 bases and J 3 bases; nucleotides not matched to a gene: 6.

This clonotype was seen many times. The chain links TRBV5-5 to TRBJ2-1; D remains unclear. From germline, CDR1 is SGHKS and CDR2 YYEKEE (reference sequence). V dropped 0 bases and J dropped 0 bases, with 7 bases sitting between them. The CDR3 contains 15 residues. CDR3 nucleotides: TGTGCCAGCAGCTTGGCCGGGCCCTCCTACAATGAGCAGTTCTTC. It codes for CASSLAGPSYNEQFF.

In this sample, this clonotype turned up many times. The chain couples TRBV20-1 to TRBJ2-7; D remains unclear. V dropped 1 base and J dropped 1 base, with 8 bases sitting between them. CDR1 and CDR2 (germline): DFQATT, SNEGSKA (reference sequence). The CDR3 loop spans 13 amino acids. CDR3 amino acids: CSARVAYSYEQYF. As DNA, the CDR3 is TGCAGTGCTAGAGTAGCTTATTCCTACGAGCAGTACTTC.